A single sample is the source of the 19 T cell receptor beta chains below, sequenced in a study of T cell changes during pregnancy in multiple sclerosis. Repertoires were generated with immunoSEQ multiplex PCR, while TCRdb's copy carries only in-frame clones and drops some. This repertoire shows 70,000 to 75,000 clones, 80% to 90% found once; its top ten account for over 3%. The starting material was peripheral blood, obtained before pregnancy. Every receptor here comes from a female donor with multiple sclerosis, enrolled in a pregnancy study.

J is TRBJ2-5 and V is TRBV6-1, with D perhaps TRBD2 (7 bases). CDR1 and CDR2 from the germline V gene are MNHNS and SASEGT. This CDR3 has 15 amino acids. Trimming removed 7 bases at V and 5 bases at J, with 20 bases between. CDR3 in DNA: TGTGCCAGCATCAAAACGGAAGGGGGGGCGGAGACCCAGTACTTC. It is translated as CASIKTEGGAETQYF.

The chain has TRBV7-3 and TRBJ2-1, with D maybe TRBD2 (6 bases). The CDR3 extends over 14 amino acids. V lost 1 base to trimming and J lost 7 bases, with 11 bases between them. Germline V gene sequence: CDR1 SGHTA, CDR2 FQGTGA. In DNA, the CDR3 is TGTGCCAGCAGCTTAAGACCGGGGGTAAATGAGCAGTTCTTC. This gives the protein CASSLRPGVNEQFF.

V usage is TRBV19 and J usage is TRBJ1-6, with 9 nucleotides matching TRBD1. This CDR3 is 14 amino acids long. V lost 4 bases to trimming and J lost 14 bases; unmatched junction nucleotides: 9. CDR1 is LNHDA, CDR2 SQIVND, per germline (reference sequence). The CDR3 DNA reads as TGTGCCAGTAGTACGGGACAGGGTTTTGCGGCCCTCCACTTT. It specifies CASSTGQGFAALHF.

The chain couples TRBV27 to TRBJ1-5, with D possibly being TRBD1 (6 bases). Germline V gives CDR1 MNHEY, CDR2 SMNVEV (reference sequence). This CDR3 region has 12 residues. V lost 8 bases and J 6 bases, leaving 11 bases between the germline ends. CDR3: CASGNRAQPQHF. The DNA of the CDR3 is TGTGCCAGCGGAAACAGGGCTCAGCCCCAGCATTTT.

The DNA of the CDR3 is TGTGGAAGCTGGGGGGGGGACTATGGCTACACCTTC. Encoded protein: CGSWGGDYGYTF. The rearrangement joins TRBV7-9 to TRBJ1-2, with D perhaps TRBD1 (5 bases). The CDR3 consists of 12 residues. Germline V gene lookup returns CDR1 SEHNR and CDR2 FQNEAQ (reference sequence).

The V gene is TRBV5-1, the J gene TRBJ1-5, with a tentative D call TRBD1 (6 bases). This CDR3 comprises 15 residues. Germline lookup yields CDR1 SGHRS and CDR2 YFSETQ. The V end lost 3 bases, the J end lost 6 bases, and 16 bases lay between the germline ends. The chain's CDR3 is CASSYGGLGSQPQHF. CDR3 in DNA: TGCGCCAGCAGCTACGGGGGGCTGGGGAGTCAGCCCCAGCATTTT.

The chain uses TRBV5-1 and TRBJ1-1; no reliable D call. The V gene lost 0 bases and the J gene lost 6 bases, with 12 bases spanning the gap. Germline V gene lookup returns CDR1 SGHRS and CDR2 YFSETQ. CDR3 length: 14 amino acids. CDR3 region: CASSLDKYIPEAFF. DNA of the CDR3: TGCGCCAGCAGCTTGGACAAGTATATACCTGAAGCTTTCTTT.

The V and J genes are TRBV7-8 and TRBJ2-7; perhaps TRBD2 as D (6 bases). CDR1 is SGHVS and CDR2 is FQNEAQ in the germline V gene. Trimming stripped 1 base from V and 0 bases from J, with 13 bases between. CDR3 length: 16 residues. In DNA form, the CDR3 reads TGTGCCAGCAGCTTAGTGTCTAGCGAGGCCTCCTACGAGCAGTACTTC. This encodes CASSLVSSEASYEQYF.

The sample holds one count of this clone. This chain joins TRBV27 and TRBJ1-5; D is unclear. V shed 7 bases and J shed 2 bases, with 12 bases lying between them. The CDR3 is 14 residues long. Germline-derived CDR1 and CDR2 are MNHEY and SMNVEV (reference sequence). CDR3 sequence: CASKTRSGNQPQHF. For the CDR3, the DNA is TGTGCCAGCAAAACGAGGAGTGGCAATCAGCCCCAGCATTTT.

V and J are TRBV7-6 and TRBJ2-1; 15 bases fit TRBD2. Germline lookup yields CDR1 SGHVS and CDR2 FNYEAQ. The CDR3 consists of 21 residues. After removal of 4 bases from V and 0 bases from J, the junction contained 13 bases not matched to a gene. The chain's CDR3 is CASSYRPSGTSGRSSYNEQFF. The CDR3 region has the DNA TGTGCCAGCAGCTACAGGCCCTCCGGGACTAGCGGGAGGAGCTCCTACAATGAGCAGTTCTTC. Based on the CDR3 plus reference TRBV7-6 and TRBJ2-1, the full variable domain is GAGVSQSPRYKVTKRGQDVALRCDPISGHVSLYWYRQALGQGPEFLTYFNYEAQQDKSGLPNDRFSAERPEGSISTLTIQRTEQRDSAMYRCASSYRPSGTSGRSSYNEQFFGPGTRLTVL.

This sequence joins TRBV5-1 and TRBJ1-4, with a weak D call TRBD1 (5 bases). The CDR3 is 14 amino acids. Germline lookup yields CDR1 SGHRS and CDR2 YFSETQ. Between the trimmed V and J ends, which lost 6 bases and 2 bases, there was a span of 11 bases. The CDR3 spells CASMSGRTNEKLFF. CDR3 coding DNA: TGCGCCAGCATGTCAGGGCGGACTAATGAAAAACTGTTTTTT.

Only a few counts were recorded for this clone. This chain links TRBV5-1 with TRBJ2-3; TRBD1 might be the D (5 bases). V gave up 7 bases and J gave up 2 bases, with 14 bases separating them. The CDR3 runs to 14 residues. Germline CDR1 and CDR2: SGHRS and YFSETQ. CDR3 sequence (DNA): TGCGCCAGCTATCCGGACATCAACACAGATACGCAGTATTTT. It translates to CASYPDINTDTQYF.

The gene calls are TRBV10-2 and TRBJ2-7; D might be TRBD2 (7 bases). V was pared by 6 bases and J by 5 bases, with 14 bases between. Germline-derived CDR1 and CDR2 are WSHSY and SAAADI. CDR3 length: 13 residues. The CDR3 region is CASRGGRGNEQYF. Here the CDR3 DNA reads TGCGCCAGCAGGGGAGGGAGGGGGAACGAGCAGTACTTC.

The chain combines TRBV5-4 with TRBJ2-1, with 11 bases identical to TRBD1. Germline V CDR1 and CDR2: SGHNT, YYREEE (reference sequence). Trimming cost V 4 bases and J 9 bases; bases outside gene matches: 6. The CDR3 contains 14 residues. This chain's CDR3 is CASSPGTGGGEQFF. The CDR3 coding sequence is TGTGCCAGCAGCCCCGGGACAGGGGGGGGTGAGCAGTTCTTC.

The gene calls are TRBV5-6 and TRBJ2-1, with 13 bases identical to TRBD2. The germline CDR1 and CDR2 sequences are SGHDT and YYEEEE. The CDR3 totals 16 residues. V was clipped by 4 bases and J by 4 bases; unmatched bases: 5. The CDR3 coding sequence is TGTGCCAGCAGCGTACCGGGACTAGCGGGGTACAATGAGCAGTTCTTC. Its translation: CASSVPGLAGYNEQFF.

V and J are TRBV7-2 and TRBJ2-7; the D gene is possibly TRBD1 (5 bases). CDR1 SGHTA and CDR2 FQGNSA come from the germline V gene. The germline V and J ends were trimmed by 2 bases and 5 bases, with 16 bases remaining between them. This CDR3 spans 15 amino acids. The CDR3 DNA sequence: TGTGCCAGCAGCTTAAATCAGGGTGGGCAAAACGAGCAGTACTTC. Protein: CASSLNQGGQNEQYF.

CDR3 protein: CASTPGQGGWYDTEAFF. The CDR3 DNA reads as TGTGCCAGTACCCCTGGACAGGGGGGCTGGTATGACACTGAAGCTTTCTTT. V and J are TRBV19 and TRBJ1-1; 10 nucleotides line up with TRBD1. CDR3 length equals 17 residues. Germline V gives CDR1 LNHDA, CDR2 SQIVND (reference sequence). The J segment lost 3 bases and the V segment lost 7 bases, leaving 14 bases of the junction unmatched. Full variable domain (rest looked up from reference TRBV19 and TRBJ1-1): DGGITQSPKYLFRKEGQNVTLSCEQNLNHDAMYWYRQDPGQGLRLIYYSQIVNDFQKGDIAEGYSVSREKKESFPLTVTSAQKNPTAFYLCASTPGQGGWYDTEAFFGQGTRLTVV.

The chain is built from TRBV11-2 and TRBJ1-2, with TRBD1 as a possible D gene (6 bases). V gave up 5 bases and J gave up 3 bases, with 10 bases separating them. Germline CDR1 and CDR2: SGHAT and FQNNGV. The length of the CDR3 is 13 residues. CDR3 nucleotides: TGTGCCAGCAGCCCACAGGGAGACTATGGCTACACCTTC. This translates into CASSPQGDYGYTF.

The chain couples TRBV6-1 to TRBJ2-7, with 7 nucleotides matching TRBD2. This CDR3 is 15 amino acids long. The trim removed 2 bases at V and 7 bases at J, leaving 11 bases unmatched. Germline V gene data show CDR1 as MNHNS and CDR2 as SASEGT. CDR3 residues: CASSELPGGVGEQYF. The CDR3 bases are TGTGCCAGCAGTGAATTACCGGGAGGAGTTGGAGAGCAGTACTTC.